This T cell receptor (beta chain) comes out of a study of blood T cell repertoires in COVID-19. About the study: The origin of the acute and convalescent COVID-19 samples was the United States, Italy and Spain. T cells, B-cell-depleted T cells, or PBMCs supplied cDNA or gDNA.

In the original processing: Using reference gene primer amplification, nucleated cell counts were estimated. Produced via immunoSEQ multiplex PCR; TCRdb's table is partial and in-frame only. The D gene and trimming were derived from the DNA, and the V and J assignments and clone size from that table. This table has 95,000 to 150,000 clones, around 80% appearing once. Looked up from germline, CDR1 is MDHEN and CDR2 is SYDVKM. CDR3 length equals 15 residues. V shed 6 bases and J 0 bases; nucleotides not matched to a gene: 8. The chain couples TRBV28 to TRBJ2-7, with TRBD1 matching 7 bases. Sequenced: peripheral blood. This receptor was identified in a man aged 55-75 years with active or convalescent COVID-19. The CDR3 sequence: CASRTGSLSSYEQYF. CDR3 coding DNA: TGTGCCAGCAGGACAGGGTCTTTAAGCTCCTACGAGCAGTACTTC.